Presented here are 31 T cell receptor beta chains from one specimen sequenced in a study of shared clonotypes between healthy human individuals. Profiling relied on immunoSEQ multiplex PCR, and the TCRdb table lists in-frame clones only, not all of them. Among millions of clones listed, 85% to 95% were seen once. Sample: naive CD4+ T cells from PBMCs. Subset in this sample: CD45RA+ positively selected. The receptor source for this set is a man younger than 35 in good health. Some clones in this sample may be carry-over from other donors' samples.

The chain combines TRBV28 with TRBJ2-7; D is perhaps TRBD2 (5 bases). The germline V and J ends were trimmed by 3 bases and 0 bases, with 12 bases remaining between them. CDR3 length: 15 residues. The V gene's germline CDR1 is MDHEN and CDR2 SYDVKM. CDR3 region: CASSFLASSSYEQYF. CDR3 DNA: TGTGCCAGCAGTTTTCTGGCTAGCAGCTCCTACGAGCAGTACTTC.

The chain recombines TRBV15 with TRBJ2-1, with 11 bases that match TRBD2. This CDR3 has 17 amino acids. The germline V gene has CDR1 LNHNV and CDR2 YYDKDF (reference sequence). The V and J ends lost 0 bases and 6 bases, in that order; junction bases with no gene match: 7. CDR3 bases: TGTGCCACCAGCAGAGAACTAGCGGGAGCCGTAGCCAATGAGCAGTTCTTC. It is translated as CATSRELAGAVANEQFF.

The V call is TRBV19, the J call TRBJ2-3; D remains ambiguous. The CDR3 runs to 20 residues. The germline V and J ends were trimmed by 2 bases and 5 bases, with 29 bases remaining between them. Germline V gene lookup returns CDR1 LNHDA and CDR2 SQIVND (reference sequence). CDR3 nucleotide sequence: TGTGCCAGTAGTATATTCGACGACTCAGACTTTCCGAGTTCCATAGATACGCAGTATTTT. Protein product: CASSIFDDSDFPSSIDTQYF. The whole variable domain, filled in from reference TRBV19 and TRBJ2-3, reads DGGITQSPKYLFRKEGQNVTLSCEQNLNHDAMYWYRQDPGQGLRLIYYSQIVNDFQKGDIAEGYSVSREKKESFPLTVTSAQKNPTAFYLCASSIFDDSDFPSSIDTQYFGPGTRLTVL.

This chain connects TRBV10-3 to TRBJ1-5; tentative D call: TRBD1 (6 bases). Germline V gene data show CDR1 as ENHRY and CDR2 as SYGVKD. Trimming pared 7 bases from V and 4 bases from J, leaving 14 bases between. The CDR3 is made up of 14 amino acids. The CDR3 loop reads CAIKDKQGNQPQHF. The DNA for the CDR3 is TGTGCCATCAAAGATAAACAGGGAAATCAGCCCCAGCATTTT.

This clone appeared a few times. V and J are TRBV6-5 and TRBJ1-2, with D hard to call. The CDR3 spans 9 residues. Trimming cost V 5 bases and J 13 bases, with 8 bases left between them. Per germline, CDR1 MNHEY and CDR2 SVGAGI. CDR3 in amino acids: CASSASSTF. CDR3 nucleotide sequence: TGTGCCAGCAGTGCGTCCTCCACCTTC.

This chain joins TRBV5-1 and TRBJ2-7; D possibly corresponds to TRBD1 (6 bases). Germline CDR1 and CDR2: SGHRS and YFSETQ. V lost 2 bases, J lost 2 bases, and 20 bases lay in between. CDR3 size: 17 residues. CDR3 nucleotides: TGCGCCAGCAGCTTCTCGAGCCCGATACAGGGAACCTACGAGCAGTACTTC. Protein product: CASSFSSPIQGTYEQYF.

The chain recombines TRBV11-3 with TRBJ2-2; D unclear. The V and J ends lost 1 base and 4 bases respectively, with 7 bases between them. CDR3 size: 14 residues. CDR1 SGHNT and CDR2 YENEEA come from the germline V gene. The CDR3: CASSLGIATGELFF. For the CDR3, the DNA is TGTGCCAGCAGCTTAGGGATAGCCACCGGGGAGCTGTTTTTT.

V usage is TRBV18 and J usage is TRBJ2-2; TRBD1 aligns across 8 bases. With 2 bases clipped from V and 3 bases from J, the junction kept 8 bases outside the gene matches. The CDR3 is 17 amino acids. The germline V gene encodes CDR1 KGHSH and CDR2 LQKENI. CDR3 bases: TGTGCCAGCTCACCATTCGCAGGGGGCGCCGACACCGGGGAGCTGTTTTTT. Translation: CASSPFAGGADTGELFF.

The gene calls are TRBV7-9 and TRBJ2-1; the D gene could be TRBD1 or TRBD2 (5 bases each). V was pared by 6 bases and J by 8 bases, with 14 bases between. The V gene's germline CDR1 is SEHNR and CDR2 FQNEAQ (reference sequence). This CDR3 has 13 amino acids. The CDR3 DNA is TGTGCCAGCAGTCGTTTAAGAGGGGATGAGCAGTTCTTC. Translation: CASSRLRGDEQFF.

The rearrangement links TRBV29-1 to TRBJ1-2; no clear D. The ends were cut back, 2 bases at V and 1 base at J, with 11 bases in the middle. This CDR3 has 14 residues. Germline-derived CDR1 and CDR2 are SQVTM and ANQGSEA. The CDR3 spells CSVENGGVNYGYTF. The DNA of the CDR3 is TGCAGCGTTGAAAACGGCGGGGTTAACTATGGCTACACCTTC.

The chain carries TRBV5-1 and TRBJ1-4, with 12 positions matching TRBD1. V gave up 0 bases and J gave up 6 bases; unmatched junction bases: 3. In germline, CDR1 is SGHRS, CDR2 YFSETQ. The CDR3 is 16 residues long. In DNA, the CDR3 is TGCGCCAGCAGCTTGGTGGGGACAGGGGGCTATGAAAAACTGTTTTTT. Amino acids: CASSLVGTGGYEKLFF.

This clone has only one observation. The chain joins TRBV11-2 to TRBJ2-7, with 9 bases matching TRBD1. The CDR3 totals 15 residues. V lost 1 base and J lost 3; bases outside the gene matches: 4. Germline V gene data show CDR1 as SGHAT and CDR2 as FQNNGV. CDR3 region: CASSLGRDRDYEQYF. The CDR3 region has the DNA TGTGCCAGCAGCTTAGGCCGGGACAGGGACTACGAGCAGTACTTC.

The CDR3 DNA is TGTGCCAGCAGCTTATACCAGCGGGACGCCGGGGAGCTGTTTTTT. It encodes CASSLYQRDAGELFF. V and J are TRBV7-3 and TRBJ2-2; 7 positions agree with TRBD2. Germline CDR1 and CDR2: SGHTA and FQGTGA. J was trimmed by 6 bases and V by 2 bases; bases with no gene match: 6. The CDR3 runs 15 residues.

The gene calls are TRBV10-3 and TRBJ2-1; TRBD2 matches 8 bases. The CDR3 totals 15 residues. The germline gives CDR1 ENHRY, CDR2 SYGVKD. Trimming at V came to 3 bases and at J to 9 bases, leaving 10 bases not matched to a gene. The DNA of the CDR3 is TGTGCCATCAGTGACGAGCGGGAGTACACAACTGAGCAGTTCTTC. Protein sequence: CAISDEREYTTEQFF.

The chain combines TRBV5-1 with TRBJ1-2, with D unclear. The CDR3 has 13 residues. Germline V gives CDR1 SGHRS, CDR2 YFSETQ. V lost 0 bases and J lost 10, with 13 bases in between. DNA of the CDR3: TGCGCCAGCAGCTTGGTGCCCCCGGCCCACTACACCTTC. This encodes CASSLVPPAHYTF.

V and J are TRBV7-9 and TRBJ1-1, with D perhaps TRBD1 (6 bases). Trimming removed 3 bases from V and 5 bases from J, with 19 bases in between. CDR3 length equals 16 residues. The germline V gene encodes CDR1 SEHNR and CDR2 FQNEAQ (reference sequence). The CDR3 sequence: CASSFKGPTGNTEAFF. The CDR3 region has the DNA TGTGCCAGCAGCTTTAAAGGGCCGACAGGAAATACTGAAGCTTTCTTT.

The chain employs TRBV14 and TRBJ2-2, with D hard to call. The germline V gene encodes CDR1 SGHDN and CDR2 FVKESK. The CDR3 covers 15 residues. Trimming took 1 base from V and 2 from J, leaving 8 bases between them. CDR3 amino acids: CASSQVLVNTGELFF. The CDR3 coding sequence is TGTGCCAGCAGCCAAGTCCTCGTCAACACCGGGGAGCTGTTTTTT.

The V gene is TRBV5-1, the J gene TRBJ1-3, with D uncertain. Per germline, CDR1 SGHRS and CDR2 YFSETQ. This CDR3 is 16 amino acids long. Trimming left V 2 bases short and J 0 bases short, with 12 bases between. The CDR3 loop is CASSLTTPDSGNTIYF. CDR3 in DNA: TGCGCCAGCAGCTTAACGACACCCGACTCTGGAAACACCATATATTTT.

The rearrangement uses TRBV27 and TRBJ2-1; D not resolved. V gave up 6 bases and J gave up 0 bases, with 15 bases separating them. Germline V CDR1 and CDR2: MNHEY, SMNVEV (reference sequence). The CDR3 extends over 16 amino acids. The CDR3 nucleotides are TGTGCCAGCAGACGTGGACGGGCACGCTCCTACAATGAGCAGTTCTTC. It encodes CASRRGRARSYNEQFF.

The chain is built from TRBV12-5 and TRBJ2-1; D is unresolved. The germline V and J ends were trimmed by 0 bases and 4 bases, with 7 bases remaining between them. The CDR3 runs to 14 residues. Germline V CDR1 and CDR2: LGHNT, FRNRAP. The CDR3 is CASGLVGKYNEQFF. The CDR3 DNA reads TGTGCTAGTGGTTTGGTAGGCAAATACAATGAGCAGTTCTTC.

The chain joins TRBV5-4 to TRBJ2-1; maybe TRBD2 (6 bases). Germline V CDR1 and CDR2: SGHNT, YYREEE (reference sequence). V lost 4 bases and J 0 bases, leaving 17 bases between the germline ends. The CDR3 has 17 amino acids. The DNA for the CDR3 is TGTGCCAGCAGCCCTGGAGGGTGGGGTGGCTCCTACAATGAGCAGTTCTTC. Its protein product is CASSPGGWGGSYNEQFF.

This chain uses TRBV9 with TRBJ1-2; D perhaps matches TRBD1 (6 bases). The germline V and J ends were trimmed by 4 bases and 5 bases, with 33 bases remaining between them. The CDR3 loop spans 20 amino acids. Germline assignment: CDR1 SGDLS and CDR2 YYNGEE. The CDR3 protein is CASSPMRGTPRLAFSYGYTF. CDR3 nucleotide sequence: TGTGCCAGCAGCCCTATGAGGGGGACACCGCGACTCGCTTTTTCTTATGGCTACACCTTC.

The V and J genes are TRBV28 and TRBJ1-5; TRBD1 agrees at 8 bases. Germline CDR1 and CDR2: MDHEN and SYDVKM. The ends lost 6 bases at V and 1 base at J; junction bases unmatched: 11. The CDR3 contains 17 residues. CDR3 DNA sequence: TGTGCCAGCAGCGGAGGACAGGGATCGGGGAGCAATCAGCCCCAGCATTTT. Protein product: CASSGGQGSGSNQPQHF.

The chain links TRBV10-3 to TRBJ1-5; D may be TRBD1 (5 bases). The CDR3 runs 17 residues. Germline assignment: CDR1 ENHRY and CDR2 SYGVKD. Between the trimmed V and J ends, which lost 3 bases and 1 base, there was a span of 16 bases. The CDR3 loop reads CAISEYGRALSNQPQHF. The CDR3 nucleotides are TGTGCCATCAGTGAATACGGCAGGGCTCTGAGCAATCAGCCCCAGCATTTT.

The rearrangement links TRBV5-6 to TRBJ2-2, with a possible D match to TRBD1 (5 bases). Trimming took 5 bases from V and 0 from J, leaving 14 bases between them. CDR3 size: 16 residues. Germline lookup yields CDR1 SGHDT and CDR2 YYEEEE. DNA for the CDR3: TGTGCCAGCAGGCAGGGTGTCGGCACGAACACCGGGGAGCTGTTTTTT. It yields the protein CASRQGVGTNTGELFF.

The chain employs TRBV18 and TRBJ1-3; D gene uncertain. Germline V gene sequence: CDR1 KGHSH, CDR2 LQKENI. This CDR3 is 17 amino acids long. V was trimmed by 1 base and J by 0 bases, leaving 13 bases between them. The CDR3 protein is CASSPLVDLPSGNTIYF. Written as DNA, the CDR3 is TGTGCCAGCTCACCACTCGTTGACTTACCCTCTGGAAACACCATATATTTT. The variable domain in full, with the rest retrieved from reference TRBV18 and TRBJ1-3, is NAGVMQNPRHLVRRRGQEARLRCSPMKGHSHVYWYRQLPEEGLKFMVYLQKENIIDESGMPKERFSAEFPKEGPSILRIQQVVRGDSAAYFCASSPLVDLPSGNTIYFGEGSWLTVV.

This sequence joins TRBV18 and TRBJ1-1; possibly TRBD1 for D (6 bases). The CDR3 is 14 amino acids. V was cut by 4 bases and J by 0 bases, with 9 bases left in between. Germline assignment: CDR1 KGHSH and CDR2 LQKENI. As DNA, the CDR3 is TGTGCCAGCTCACAAGGGGGGATGAACACTGAAGCTTTCTTT. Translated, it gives CASSQGGMNTEAFF.

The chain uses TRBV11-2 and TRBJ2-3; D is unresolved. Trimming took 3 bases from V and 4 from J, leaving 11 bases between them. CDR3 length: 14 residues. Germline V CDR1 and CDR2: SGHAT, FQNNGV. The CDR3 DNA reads TGTGCCAGCAGCTTCGGTACTGGTGCAGATACGCAGTATTTT. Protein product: CASSFGTGADTQYF.

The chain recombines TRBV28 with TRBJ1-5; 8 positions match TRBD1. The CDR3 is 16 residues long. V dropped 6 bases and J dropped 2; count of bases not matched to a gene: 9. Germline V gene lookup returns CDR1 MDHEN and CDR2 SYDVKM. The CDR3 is CASRPTDRGGNQPQHF. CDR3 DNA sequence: TGTGCCAGCAGGCCGACCGACAGGGGTGGCAATCAGCCCCAGCATTTT.

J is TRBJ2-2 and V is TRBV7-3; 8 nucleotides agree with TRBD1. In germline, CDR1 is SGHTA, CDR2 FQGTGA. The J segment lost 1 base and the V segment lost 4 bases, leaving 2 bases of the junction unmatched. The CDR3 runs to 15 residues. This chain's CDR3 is CASSSGTGNTGELFF. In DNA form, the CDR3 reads TGTGCCAGCAGCTCAGGGACAGGGAACACCGGGGAGCTGTTTTTT.

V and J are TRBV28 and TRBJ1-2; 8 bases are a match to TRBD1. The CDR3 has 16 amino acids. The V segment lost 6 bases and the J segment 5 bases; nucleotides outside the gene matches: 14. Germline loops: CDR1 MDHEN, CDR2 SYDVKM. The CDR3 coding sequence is TGTGCCAGCAGCTCATCAAGGGCAGGGGGCCAGTATGGCTACACCTTC. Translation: CASSSSRAGGQYGYTF.